A single sample is the source of the 15 T cell receptor delta chains below, sequenced in a study of gamma-delta T cells after stem cell transplantation. TCRdb applied CATT to the RT-PCR reads for clone calling. In the table there are some 700 delta-chain clones, approximately 59% of which are singletons. Sequenced sample: gamma-delta T cells. These receptor sequences come from a human donor. It is not recorded whose cells these are; they may come from a transplant donor.

As to this clone: A much more abundant neighbour one base away suggests this may be a read error. The V call is TRDV2, the J call TRDJ1; D is undetermined. The CDR3 sequence is 14 residues long. From germline, CDR1 is GEAIGNYY and CDR2 EKD. Trimming removed 5 bases at V and 0 bases at J, with 12 bases between. The CDR3, as DNA: TGTGCCTGTGGCACGATTTGGCACACCGATAAACTCATCTTT. Translated, it gives CACGTIWHTDKLIF.

The rearrangement uses TRDV2 and TRDJ3; 8 positions agree with TRDD3. The CDR3 has 18 amino acids. The germline gives CDR1 GEAIGNYY, CDR2 EKD. J was trimmed by 0 bases and V by 0 bases; bases with no gene match: 3. CDR3 DNA: TGTGCCTGTGACACCGCTGGGGGACTCTCCTGGGACACCCGACAGATGTTTTTC. It is translated as CACDTAGGLSWDTRQMFF.

As for this clone: A junction boundary mismatches the germline segment, possibly from a read error. The same CDR3 is also encoded by other DNA sequences in this sample. The chain uses TRDV2 and TRDJ1; 9 nucleotides align to TRDD3. The CDR3 totals 19 residues. CDR1 is GEAIGNYY and CDR2 is EKD in the germline V gene. The chain's CDR3 is CACDWVPTSGGSPADNLIF. Here the CDR3 DNA reads TGTGCCTGTGACTGGGTTCCTACGTCTGGGGGATCTCCAGCCGATAACCTCATCTTT.

Comments on this clone: A read error likely explains this, since a far larger clone differs by one base. The gene calls are TRDV2 and TRDJ1; D unresolved. The V end lost 1 base, the J end lost 0 bases, and 8 bases lay between the germline ends. In germline, CDR1 is GEAIGNYY, CDR2 EKD. The CDR3 is 14 amino acids. CDR3 in amino acids: CACDTIRHTDKLIF. For the CDR3, the DNA is TGTGCCTGTGACACGATTCGGCACACCGATAAACTCATCTTT.

The chain couples TRDV2 to TRDJ1; 7 nucleotides line up with TRDD3. With 3 bases clipped from V and 0 bases from J, the junction kept 9 bases outside the gene matches. The CDR3 is 16 residues long. Germline CDR1 GEAIGNYY, CDR2 EKD. CDR3 in DNA: TGTGCCTGTGACCCCCTGGGGGGACGGTACACCGATAAACTCATCTTT. This gives the protein CACDPLGGRYTDKLIF.

The chain links TRDV2 to TRDJ3; 8 bases match TRDD3. In germline, CDR1 is GEAIGNYY, CDR2 EKD. V trimming: 0 bases; J trimming: 0 bases; junction bases outside the gene matches: 3. CDR3 length: 18 residues. The CDR3 region is CACDTVLGGSWDTRQMFF. CDR3 coding DNA: TGTGCCTGTGACACCGTACTGGGGGGCTCCTGGGACACCCGACAGATGTTTTTC.

The V call is TRDV2, the J call TRDJ1; D possibly corresponds to TRDD2 (5 bases). Germline CDR1 GEAIGNYY, CDR2 EKD. The CDR3 is 19 amino acids. Between the trimmed V and J ends, which lost 0 bases and 0 bases, there was a span of 22 bases. The CDR3 loop is CACDTVRYPTLEYTDKLIF. The DNA of the CDR3 is TGTGCCTGTGACACCGTTCGTTACCCTACTTTGGAGTACACCGATAAACTCATCTTT.

On this clone: A read error is likely here: a far larger clone is one base away. V usage is TRDV2 and J usage is TRDJ1, with 9 nucleotides matching TRDD3. From germline, CDR1 is GEAIGNYY and CDR2 EKD. The CDR3 runs 17 residues. The CDR3: CACGTAGWGMLTDKLIF. CDR3 in DNA: TGTGCCTGTGGCACCGCCGGCTGGGGGATGCTCACCGATAAACTCATCTTT.

In regard to this clone: The junction differs from germline at one of its ends, possibly a read error. The chain recombines TRDV1 with TRDJ3, with TRDD3 matching 8 bases. The CDR3 is made up of 22 amino acids. Germline V gene data show CDR1 as TSWWSYY and CDR2 as QGS. The CDR3 here is CALGTGYWGSRSSSRDTRQMFF. The CDR3 DNA reads as TGTGCTCTTGGGACCGGGTACTGGGGGTCCCGTTCAAGCTCCCGGGACACCCGACAGATGTTTTTC.

Remarks on this clone: This likely traces to a read error, being one base from a far larger clone. The V call is TRDV2, the J call TRDJ1; 9 bases line up with TRDD3. The CDR3 consists of 19 residues. The V gene's germline CDR1 is GEAIGNYY and CDR2 EKD. With V trimmed by 3 bases and J by 3 bases, 19 bases remained unmatched. The DNA for the CDR3 is TGTGCCTGTGACGGGGTTTCTACGTCTGGGGGATCTCCGGCCGATAAACTCATCTTT. Its translation: CACDGVSTSGGSPADKLIF.

As concerns this clone: This likely stems from a read error, as it lies one base from a far larger clone. Distinct nucleotide sequences in the sample also encode this CDR3. This chain links TRDV1 with TRDJ1; 8 bases line up with TRDD3. From germline, CDR1 is TSWWSYY and CDR2 QGS. This CDR3 has 27 amino acids. CDR3 protein: CALGELLLSRTNLGPIWVGDYTDKLIF. The CDR3 nucleotides are TGTGCTCTCGGGGAACTACTCCTAAGTCGGACTAATTTGGGGCCGATTTGGGTGGGGGATTACACCGATAAACTCATCTTT.

The CDR3 loop reads CACDTVPSSWDTRQMFF. DNA for the CDR3: TGTGCCTGTGACACCGTACCCAGCTCCTGGGACACCCGACAGATGTTTTTC. The chain uses TRDV2 and TRDJ3; no firm D call. The CDR3 is 17 amino acids. Germline CDR1 GEAIGNYY, CDR2 EKD. Trimming took off 0 bases at V and 0 bases at J, with 8 bases between the two ends.

The chain employs TRDV1 and TRDJ1; 8 positions agree with TRDD3. The CDR3 extends over 27 amino acids. V gave up 0 bases and J gave up 0 bases; unmatched junction bases: 36. Germline V gives CDR1 TSWWSYY, CDR2 QGS. The CDR3 DNA follows: TGTGCTCTTGGGGAACTCCTCCTAAGTCGGCCTAATTTGGGGCCGATTTGGGTGGGGGATTACACCGATAAACTCATCTTT. Translation: CALGELLLSRPNLGPIWVGDYTDKLIF.

The chain couples TRDV2 to TRDJ2; 7 bases align to TRDD3. V dropped 3 bases and J dropped 0; count of bases not matched to a gene: 12. Germline V gives CDR1 GEAIGNYY, CDR2 EKD. The CDR3 loop spans 18 amino acids. CDR3 in DNA: TGTGCCTGTGACCCTCTGGGGGGGGGTGAAGCTTTGACAGCACAACTCTTCTTT. Amino acids: CACDPLGGGEALTAQLFF.

Comments on this clone: A far larger clone is just one base off, so this is likely a read error. The same CDR3 is also encoded by other DNA sequences in this sample. The rearrangement links TRDV2 to TRDJ1, with 7 bases that match TRDD3. Germline assignment: CDR1 GEAIGNYY and CDR2 EKD. There are 17 residues in the CDR3. CDR3 region: CACDTLGGRIKGDKLIF. The CDR3 DNA follows: TGTGCCTGTGACACCCTGGGGGGCCGGATTAAGGGCGATAAGCTCATCTTT.